These 20 T cell receptor beta chains were all obtained from the same sample, sequenced in a study of immune evolution from preneoplasia to lung adenocarcinoma. Using immunoSEQ multiplex PCR, the repertoire was profiled, and TCRdb retains in-frame clones only, with some absent. The sample records nearly 2,500 clones, 85% being singletons. The sequencing input was FFPE normal lung tissue adjacent to the tumor. The receptors come from a person aged 50 to 59 with lung adenocarcinoma.

The rearrangement links TRBV28 to TRBJ1-2; D gene unclear. CDR1 is MDHEN and CDR2 is SYDVKM in the germline V gene. Trimming left V 4 bases short and J 8 bases short, with 11 bases between. This CDR3 is 12 amino acids long. Here the CDR3 DNA reads TGTGCCAGCAGTTCGACGGCAGAGGGCTACACCTTC. Its protein is CASSSTAEGYTF.

V and J are TRBV30 and TRBJ2-1; 7 bases agree with TRBD2. CDR3 length equals 16 residues. V lost 2 bases and J lost 7; bases outside the gene matches: 14. The germline gives CDR1 GTSNPN, CDR2 SVGIG (reference sequence). The CDR3 DNA sequence: TGTGCCTGGAGTTTTTATGTGGGCGGGAGTGGGAATGAGCAGTTCTTC. As protein: CAWSFYVGGSGNEQFF.

The rearrangement joins TRBV27 to TRBJ1-1; D is unclear. Between the trimmed V and J ends, which lost 4 bases and 0 bases, there was a span of 15 bases. Per the germline V gene, CDR1 is MNHEY and CDR2 is SMNVEV (reference sequence). CDR3 size: 16 residues. The CDR3 protein is CASSSRGRTLNTEAFF. CDR3 sequence (DNA): TGTGCCAGCAGTTCCCGTGGCAGAACCTTGAACACTGAAGCTTTCTTT.

V usage is TRBV4-1 and J usage is TRBJ1-5; tentatively, D is TRBD1 (5 bases). V shed 1 base and J shed 0 bases, with 13 bases lying between them. Looked up from germline, CDR1 is MGHRA and CDR2 is YSYEKL. The CDR3 loop spans 17 amino acids. The chain's CDR3 is CASSQVGQGGSNQPQHF. The CDR3 DNA is TGCGCCAGCAGCCAAGTCGGGCAGGGAGGTAGCAATCAGCCCCAGCATTTT.

V gene TRBV5-1 combines with J gene TRBJ1-4, with no clear D. This CDR3 is built from 13 residues. Germline V lookup: CDR1 SGHRS, CDR2 YFSETQ. Trimming left V 2 bases short and J 6 bases short, with 8 bases between. The CDR3 protein is CASSFGSYEKLFF. Written as DNA, the CDR3 is TGCGCCAGCAGCTTCGGCAGCTATGAAAAACTGTTTTTT.

The chain uses TRBV5-5 and TRBJ2-1; perhaps TRBD1 as D (5 bases). Germline CDR1 is SGHKS and CDR2 is YYEKEE (reference sequence). This CDR3 comprises 16 residues. The germline V and J ends were trimmed by 5 bases and 7 bases, with 22 bases remaining between them. CDR3 sequence reads: CASRLTLVRASNEQFF. CDR3 DNA sequence: TGTGCCAGCAGGCTCACATTGGTCAGGGCGTCTAATGAGCAGTTCTTC. Full variable domain (rest looked up from reference TRBV5-5 and TRBJ2-1): DAGVTQSPTHLIKTRGQQVTLRCSPISGHKSVSWYQQVLGQGPQFIFQYYEKEERGRGNFPDRFSARQFPNYSSELNVNALLLGDSALYLCASRLTLVRASNEQFFGPGTRLTVL.

V usage is TRBV4-2 and J usage is TRBJ2-2; TRBD1 matches at 7 bases. Germline-derived CDR1 and CDR2 are LGHNA and YNFKEQ. This CDR3 spans 15 amino acids. V shed 4 bases and J 0 bases; nucleotides not matched to a gene: 2. CDR3 amino acids: CASSPGTANTGELFF. The CDR3 DNA follows: TGTGCCAGCAGCCCCGGGACAGCGAACACCGGGGAGCTGTTTTTT.

The chain carries TRBV6-1 and TRBJ2-5; TRBD1 agrees at 7 bases. The J call may be mistaken, given a closer DNA end match to TRBJ2-7. Germline V CDR1 and CDR2: MNHNS, SASEGT. CDR3 length: 14 residues. CDR3 sequence reads: CASPRPGQTYEQYF. CDR3 nucleotide sequence: TGTGCCAGCCCAAGACCGGGACAGACCTACGAGCAGTACTTC.

This clone has more than one count but fewer than ten. J is TRBJ2-3 and V is TRBV7-3; no definite D call. CDR1 and CDR2 (germline): SGHTA, FQGTGA. The ends were cut back, 5 bases at V and 5 bases at J, with 11 bases in the middle. CDR3 length: 13 residues. Written as DNA, the CDR3 is TGTGCCAGCAGCCTTATCGCAGTAGATACGCAGTATTTT. It translates to CASSLIAVDTQYF. Complete variable domain (other parts from reference TRBV7-3 and TRBJ2-3): GAGVSQTPSNKVTEKGKYVELRCDPISGHTALYWYRQSLGQGPEFLIYFQGTGAADDSGLPNDRFFAVRPEGSVSTLKIQRTERGDSAVYLCASSLIAVDTQYFGPGTRLTVL.

This chain uses TRBV27 with TRBJ1-5; 9 bases map to TRBD1. Germline V gives CDR1 MNHEY, CDR2 SMNVEV (reference sequence). Unmatched junction bases numbered 12, after V lost 5 bases and J lost 10 bases. The CDR3 is 15 residues long. The CDR3 bases are TGTGCCAGCAGTCCGGGGGACAGGGATTTAAGCCCCCAGCATTTT. Protein product: CASSPGDRDLSPQHF.

In nucleotides, the CDR3 is TGCAGCGTCGGACAGGTGCCCACTGAAGCTTTCTTT. It specifies CSVGQVPTEAFF. The J gene is TRBJ1-1, the V gene TRBV29-1; 7 nucleotides line up with TRBD1. The CDR3 covers 12 residues. CDR1 is SQVTM, CDR2 ANQGSEA, per germline. V lost 6 bases to trimming and J lost 4 bases; unmatched junction nucleotides: 5.

This chain connects TRBV29-1 to TRBJ2-1, with TRBD1 matching 9 bases. Germline CDR1 is SQVTM and CDR2 is ANQGSEA. The CDR3 covers 12 residues. Here the CDR3 reads CTQSGTGQFQFF. DNA for the CDR3: TGCACCCAATCCGGGACAGGGCAATTTCAGTTCTTC.

This chain uses TRBV6-5 with TRBJ1-2; D unclear. The V gene lost 8 bases and the J gene lost 4 bases, with 17 bases spanning the gap. The CDR3 runs to 14 residues. CDR1 and CDR2 from the germline V gene are MNHEY and SVGAGI. CDR3 amino acids: CASAPSVWSYGYTF. CDR3 sequence (DNA): TGTGCCAGCGCTCCTTCCGTGTGGAGCTATGGCTACACCTTC.

The CDR3 nucleotides read TGTGCCAGCAGCTTAGACCCCGGGACAGGGGTTTCCAATGAGCAGTTCTTC. It specifies CASSLDPGTGVSNEQFF. This chain joins TRBV7-3 and TRBJ2-1, with 10 bases aligning to TRBD1. Trimming at V came to 2 bases and at J to 6 bases, leaving 10 bases not matched to a gene. Per germline, CDR1 SGHTA and CDR2 FQGTGA. The CDR3 consists of 17 residues.

The genes are TRBV5-6 and TRBJ2-1; D is possibly TRBD2 (5 bases). Germline V gene data show CDR1 as SGHDT and CDR2 as YYEEEE. The CDR3 totals 15 residues. The V and J ends lost 2 bases and 3 bases respectively, with 12 bases between them. CDR3 amino acids: CASSFDYPRYNEQFF. The DNA for the CDR3 is TGTGCCAGCAGCTTCGACTACCCCCGCTACAATGAGCAGTTCTTC.

The V and J genes are TRBV19 and TRBJ1-2, with 10 bases lining up with TRBD1. V lost 6 bases and J lost 0; bases outside the gene matches: 4. Germline V gene sequence: CDR1 LNHDA, CDR2 SQIVND (reference sequence). This CDR3 contains 15 residues. The CDR3 region is CASRTGTGANYGYTF. The CDR3 DNA reads as TGTGCCAGTAGGACAGGGACAGGGGCTAACTATGGCTACACCTTC.

V gene TRBV11-2 combines with J gene TRBJ2-1, with D perhaps TRBD2 (6 bases). The CDR3 runs 15 residues. The germline V and J ends were trimmed by 3 bases and 4 bases, with 13 bases remaining between them. Germline V gene sequence: CDR1 SGHAT, CDR2 FQNNGV. Here the CDR3 reads CASSFGGSLYNEQFF. The DNA for the CDR3 is TGTGCCAGCAGCTTTGGAGGGAGTCTATACAATGAGCAGTTCTTC.

This sequence joins TRBV4-3 and TRBJ2-7, with 16 nucleotides matching TRBD2. Germline lookup yields CDR1 LGHNA and CDR2 YSLEER. This CDR3 contains 19 residues. V dropped 0 bases and J dropped 3; count of bases not matched to a gene: 8. The CDR3 DNA reads TGCGCCAGCAGCCAAGAGGAGGGGGGACTAGCGGGAGGGAACTACGAGCAGTACTTC. Its translation: CASSQEEGGLAGGNYEQYF.

This clone showed up just a few times. V usage is TRBV28 and J usage is TRBJ2-7; perhaps D is TRBD1 or TRBD2 (5 bases each). The CDR3 extends over 16 amino acids. CDR1 is MDHEN, CDR2 SYDVKM, per germline. The V and J ends lost 5 bases and 3 bases respectively, with 20 bases between them. The CDR3 sequence is CASSPLPGTGHYEQYF. The CDR3 nucleotides are TGTGCCAGCAGTCCTCTTCCCGGGACCGGGCACTACGAGCAGTACTTC.

This chain uses TRBV6-5 with TRBJ2-1, with TRBD1 matching over 10 bases. Germline CDR1 MNHEY, CDR2 SVGAGI. V trimming: 2 bases; J trimming: 7 bases; junction bases outside the gene matches: 8. CDR3 size: 16 residues. CDR3 DNA sequence: TGTGCCAGCAGTTACACTGGGACAGGGGTTAATAATGAGCAGTTCTTC. This translates into CASSYTGTGVNNEQFF.